What follows is one T cell receptor (beta chain) and its context. What antigen it recognizes has not been identified. The record has no base qualities; no much larger clone is one base away. The entry originates in a study of T cell responses to AZD1222 COVID-19 vaccine (dated by TCRdb to about 2021). General notes on the study: AZD1222 recipients with second doses at about 4 weeks or about 12 weeks were pooled, because spike-specific TCR depth and breadth did not differ between schedules. A total of more than 230 trial participants underwent TCR sequencing, of whom nearly 210 had received two doses of AZD1222 and 26 had received two doses of the MenACWY control vaccine. Trial participants were enrolled into age subgroups of 18-55, 56-69 and 70-plus years, which contained approximately 150, 28 and 58 TCR-sequenced participants, respectively. General findings and caveats noted by the study authors: Reportedly, almost half of the unique spike-specific TCRs recognized epitopes lying outside the regions that are mutated in the B.1.351 and B.1.1.7 variants. No day 14 peak-response samples were available, so repertoires were characterized only after the peak T cell response. A significant rise in spike-specific TCR breadth and depth was observed after two AZD1222 doses relative to day 0 and relative to MenACWY recipients. Only five or six AZD1222 recipients were SARS-CoV-2 seropositive at baseline, limiting conclusions about previously exposed vaccinees. The 56-69-year group was small, and its depth increase did not reach significance, likely because of low power. Most participants were white British and females outnumbered males, and the authors suggested that clonal diversity may have been underestimated. The whole spike protein was spanned by vaccine-associated CD4 TCRs, and dominant responses were seen in regions 160-218 and 743-854.

The CDR3 covers 14 residues, taking in both the cysteine and the phenylalanine. The entry retains the CDR3 DNA only, 42 bases that are in frame from base 1. The junction shows trimming of 0 bases on V and 5 bases on J, plus 10 bases between the germline ends. Per the germline V gene, MNHEY is the CDR1 and SVGAGI is the CDR2. The time point label of this sample denotes: baseline before first vaccination. Samples from vaccinated people were obtained from the UK trials COV001 and COV002, which included a single-blind randomized controlled phase 2/3 trial of AZD1222 (ChAdOx1 nCoV-19) in healthy adults. For TCRbeta chain sequencing, PBMC samples were collected from trial participants at day 0 and at day 28 after the second dose. The CDR3 regions of human TCRbeta chains were analyzed by immunosequencing. Regarding the original processing steps: TCRs in the repertoires were compared against a reference library of SARS-CoV-2-specific TCRs that had been generated with the MIRA antigen-specificity platform. Breadth was defined as the fraction of unique TCRs that were SARS-CoV-2-associated, and depth was defined as the fraction of total T cells that were SARS-CoV-2-associated. Using the MIRA data, each spike-specific TCR was assigned both to the spike region to which the TCR was reactive and to a CD4 or CD8 class. Log10-transformed breadth and depth values were compared by one-way ANOVA with Sidak's multiple comparisons tests. TCRdb limited this immuneACCESS table to in-frame rearrangements with V and J called. A share of clones is missing; checked studies link under half to unresolved V genes, and the rest is unexplained. V and J calls and clone size are given by that table; D and trimming were obtained from the DNA. This sample is represented by 100,000 or so clones; 80% to 90% of them were singletons. The ten biggest clones cover 6.3% of the sample.

The V and J genes are TRBV6-5 and TRBJ1-2; the D gene assignment is ambiguous. The specimen was peripheral blood, collected on day 0 of AZD1222 vaccination. The origin of this receptor is an adult in good health. This receptor has the CDR3 CASSYSAKLYGYTF. DNA sequence: TGTGCCAGCAGTTACTCGGCCAAGCTTTATGGCTACACCTTC.